The T cell receptor (beta chain) under discussion was sequenced for a study of cytomegalovirus exposure and HLA in healthy donors. Across the whole study: Unique TCRs from HLA-typed donors, around 93 million of them, were held in an early data release. General observations from the study: Evidence from a later analysis indicated that most CMV-associated TCR beta chains looked HLA-restricted.

Notes on this clone: Its antigen is not known.

With 60 Vbeta and 13 Jbeta primers, the PCR was carried out. Only in-frame clones appear in the TCRdb table, and some are missing; sequencing was by immunoSEQ multiplex PCR. The sample consists of 110,000 to 150,000 clones, 75% of them appearing once. Germline V gene data show CDR1 as SGHRS and CDR2 as YFSETQ. There are 14 residues in the CDR3. V lost 4 bases, J lost 4 bases, and 9 bases lay in between. The donors gave bone marrow, and they were healthy. This chain connects TRBV5-1 to TRBJ1-6; weak D call: TRBD1 (6 bases). The origin of this receptor is a man aged 30 to 45 in good health and CMV-seronegative. Sequencing input: PBMCs. This CDR3 is CASSTGQYNSPLHF. For the CDR3, the DNA is TGCGCCAGCAGCACCGGACAGTATAATTCACCCCTCCACTTT. Filled out from reference TRBV5-1 and TRBJ1-6, the complete variable domain reads KAGVTQTPRYLIKTRGQQVTLSCSPISGHRSVSWYQQTPGQGLQFLFEYFSETQRNKGNFPGRFSGRQFSNSRSEMNVSTLELGDSALYLCASSTGQYNSPLHFGNGTRLTVT.